This is a list of T cell receptor beta chains from one sample in a study of control samples from healthy donors and cancer patients. Only in-frame clones appear in the TCRdb table, and some are missing; sequencing was by immunoSEQ multiplex PCR. The data hold 130,000 or so clones, with approximately 92% observed a single time. What was sequenced was blood. Receptors were obtained from a man aged 35 to 55 in good health. The CDR3 runs from the conserved cysteine through the conserved F or W. D genes are given only for firm matches. Only part of the rows carry a size: once, few, many, or a class if the clone is expanded.

once - TRBJ1-1 TRBV6-5 TGTGCCAGTGAGGAGGGGAGGAGCACTGAAGCTTTCTTT CASEEGRSTEAFF
- - TRBJ1-3 TRBV11-2 TGTGCCAGCAGCTTAGGGGGCGGGCTCGGAAACACCATATATTTT CASSLGGGLGNTIYF
- TRBD2 TRBJ2-7 TRBV9 TGTGCCAGCAGCGTGGGTAGCGGGCACGCTAAACTCTACGAGCAGTACTTC CASSVGSGHAKLYEQYF
once TRBD2 TRBJ2-1 TRBV19 TGTGCCAGTAGTCTAGCGGGGGGAGCAACCTACAATGAGCAGTTCTTC CASSLAGGATYNEQFF
- - TRBJ2-5 TRBV9 TGTGCCAGCAGCGTAGGCGTAGCGCCTACAGAACAAGAGACCCAGTACTTC CASSVGVAPTEQETQYF
- TRBD1 TRBJ2-7 TRBV4-1 TGCGCCAGCAGCCAAGGGACAGGCTACGAGCAGTACTTC CASSQGTGYEQYF
once - TRBJ1-2 TRBV7-9 TGTGCCAGCAGCTTAGCGTTTGGGGATGGCTACACCTTC CASSLAFGDGYTF
- TRBD1 TRBJ2-2 TRBV19 TGTGCCAGTACTGACAGGGGGAGATCCGGGGAGCTGTTTTTT CASTDRGRSGELFF
few - TRBJ2-6 TRBV27 TGTGCCAGCAGTCGTCCCGAAGGGAAAGTAAGGGCCAACGTCCTGACTTTC CASSRPEGKVRANVLTF
- - TRBJ2-7 TRBV6-1 TGTGCCAGCAGTGAGGTTTCGGGGGCTAGCCGCGAGCAGTACTTC CASSEVSGASREQYF
- - TRBJ2-3 TRBV3-1/TRBV3-2 TGTGCCAGCAGCCAAGACCGTTTGGGTACGCAGTATTTT CASSQDRLGTQYF
once - TRBJ1-2 TRBV7-8 TGTGCCAGCAGCTTAGGTGATTTTGGGGGAACTAACTATGGCTACACCTTC CASSLGDFGGTNYGYTF
- - TRBJ2-7 TRBV18 TGTGCCAGCTCCCGCGGGACAGCCTACGAGCAGTACTTC CASSRGTAYEQYF
- TRBD1 TRBJ1-6 TRBV6-4 TGTGCCAGCAGTGAAGGACAGGGGTGGAAATCACCCCTCCACTTT CASSEGQGWKSPLHF
- - TRBJ2-7 TRBV29-1 TGCAGTGCACGGGGGTCGGCCGCCTGGCACGAGCAGTACTTC CSARGSAAWHEQYF
- - TRBJ1-3 TRBV10-3 TGTGCCATCAGCGCGCCTAGAAACACCATATATTTT CAISAPRNTIYF
- - TRBJ2-2 TRBV9 TGTGCCAGCAGCACCTCCCCCCTCAGCCGACAGCCCGGGGAGCTGTTTTTT CASSTSPLSRQPGELFF
few - TRBJ1-2 TRBV27 TGTGCCAGCAGTTTATTACCAGGCTCCATCTATGGCTACACCTTC CASSLLPGSIYGYTF
- TRBD2 TRBJ2-1 TRBV9 TGTGCCAGCAGCGTACTTAGCGGGGGGGCAGGCGAGCAGTTCTTC CASSVLSGGAGEQFF
- TRBD2 TRBJ2-5 TRBV7-6 TGTGCCAGCAGCCGAGGACTAGCTGAGGCAAAGACCCAGTACTTC CASSRGLAEAKTQYF
- TRBD2 TRBJ2-2 TRBV9 TGTGCCAGCAGCAAGCTAGCGGGGGGGCTCGCCGGGGAGCTGTTTTTT CASSKLAGGLAGELFF
- - TRBJ2-5 TRBV18 TGTGCCAGCTCACCACCCGGTAGGGAGACCCAGTACTTC CASSPPGRETQYF
- TRBD2 TRBJ2-1 TRBV2 TGTGCCAGCGGGACTAGCGGGGGTCCCAATGAGCAGTTCTTC CASGTSGGPNEQFF
once TRBD1 TRBJ2-7 TRBV5-1 TGCGCCAGCAGTTCTATAACGGGACAGGGCTACGAGCAGTACTTC CASSSITGQGYEQYF
- - TRBJ1-2 TRBV29-1 TGCAGCGTTGGAGGAGGGACCTATGGCTACACCTTC CSVGGGTYGYTF
- - TRBJ2-7 TRBV6-5 TGTGCCAGCATCTCGGAGGGAGGGGGCGTCGAGGAGCAGTACTTC CASISEGGGVEEQYF
- TRBD1 TRBJ2-7 TRBV4-1 TGCGCCAGCAGCCACTTAGACAGGGACGAGCAGTACTTC CASSHLDRDEQYF
- - TRBJ1-3 TRBV5-1 TGCGCCAGCAGCTTGGGACAGCTTGGAAACACCATATATTTT CASSLGQLGNTIYF
- - TRBJ1-6 TRBV18 TGTGCCAGCTCACCCACCGGCGCGGGGGAAAATTCACCCCTCCACTTT CASSPTGAGENSPLHF
- TRBD1 TRBJ2-7 TRBV12-3/TRBV12-4 TGTGCCAGCGGACAGGGAACTTCCTACGAGCAGTACTTC CASGQGTSYEQYF
- TRBD1 TRBJ2-7 TRBV11-2 TGTGCCAGCAGCTTGACCCATGGACAGGGGTCCTCCGAGCAGTACTTC CASSLTHGQGSSEQYF
- TRBD1 TRBJ2-5 TRBV5-6 TGTGCCAGCAGCTTCGGGACAGGAGGGGAGACCCAGTACTTC CASSFGTGGETQYF
- - TRBJ2-1 TRBV4-1 TGCGCCAGCAGCCGAGACAATGAGCAGTTCTTC CASSRDNEQFF
- - TRBJ1-6 TRBV2 TGTGCCAGCAGTAGACAGGATTCACCCCTCCACTTT CASSRQDSPLHF
- - TRBJ2-5 TRBV3-1/TRBV3-2 TGTGCCAGCAGCCACTGGCTGGAGACCCAGTACTTC CASSHWLETQYF
- - TRBJ1-1 TRBV9 TGTGCCAGCAGCGCCGACCCACTGTGGGGGACGGACACTGAAGCTTTCTTT CASSADPLWGTDTEAFF
- - TRBJ1-1 TRBV12-3/TRBV12-4 TGTGCCAGCAGTTGGGGGGTTGAAGCTTTCTTT CASSWGVEAFF
- TRBD1 TRBJ1-3 TRBV7-9 TGTGCCAGCAGAGGGGGCGCTGGAAACACCATATATTTT CASRGGAGNTIYF
- - TRBJ1-2 TRBV4-1 TGCGCCAGCAGCCAGCCTATTGAGGGGGTTGGCTATGGCTACACCTTC CASSQPIEGVGYGYTF
- TRBD2 TRBJ2-7 TRBV3-1/TRBV3-2 TGTGCCAGCAGCCAAGTAGGGAGGGGCGAGCAGTACTTC CASSQVGRGEQYF
- - TRBJ1-2 TRBV6-5 TGTGCCAGCAGTTATATTGGTGACTATGGCTACACCTTC CASSYIGDYGYTF
- - TRBJ1-4 TRBV9 TGTGCCAGCAGCGTAGAGGCAGGGGCGGCTAATGAAAAACTGTTTTTT CASSVEAGAANEKLFF
once - TRBJ1-5 TRBV28 TGTGCCAGCAGTTTACCTACAGGGTCGAGTCAGCCCCAGCATTTT CASSLPTGSSQPQHF
once - TRBJ2-5 TRBV18 TGTGCCAGCTCACCTTTATTGGCCGGGACACAAGAGACCCAGTACTTC CASSPLLAGTQETQYF
- TRBD2 TRBJ2-5 TRBV27 TGTGCCAGCAGTTTATCAGGGACTAGCGGGGCCTATTACTTC CASSLSGTSGAYYF
- TRBD1 TRBJ1-4 TRBV18 TGTGCCAGCTCACCCCCGGGACAGGGGGGCGAAAAACTGTTTTTT CASSPPGQGGEKLFF
- TRBD1 TRBJ1-4 TRBV5-4 TGTGCCAGCAGCGGAACCGGGACAGGGGGCAATGAAAAACTGTTTTTT CASSGTGTGGNEKLFF
- - TRBJ1-1 TRBV10-3 TGTGCCATCAGTGAGGGGTCCCAGGGGAACACTGAAGCTTTCTTT CAISEGSQGNTEAFF